This TCR beta chain was retrieved from a study of T cells in Graves' hyperthyroidism and ophthalmopathy. Overall study results and limits: Most thyroid clonotypes expanded above 0.001 were also detected in blood.

Trimming removed 0 bases at V and 7 bases at J, with 6 bases between. The germline V gene encodes CDR1 LNHNV and CDR2 YYDKDF (reference sequence). This CDR3 contains 12 residues. Diagnostic assessment was based on clinical symptoms, serum thyroxine and TRAb, thyroid ultrasound and orbital computed tomography. Amplified regions were TCR beta CDR3 sequences from RNA transcripts. HTBI primers were used for first-round RT-PCR of the TCR CDR3. One entry per CDR3 protein results from TCRdb running MiXCR on the multiplex PCR reads. There are hundreds of thousands of distinct CDR3 sequences in the sample; about 14% occur only once, and approximately 12% lies in the top ten. This clonotype was seen repeatedly, ten times or more. The antigen is undetermined.

This clonotype was sampled from a woman aged 50 to 60 with Graves' ophthalmopathy. The genes are TRBV15 and TRBJ1-1; no clear D gene. Input material: blood. This CDR3 is CATSRDGVEAFF. The CDR3 bases are TGTGCCACCAGCAGAGATGGAGTTGAAGCTTTCTTT.